The source of this T cell receptor (beta chain) is a study of control samples from healthy donors and cancer patients. Libraries were prepared by immunoSEQ multiplex PCR; TCRdb keeps only in-frame clonotypes and omits some of them. The sample includes around 75,000 clones, roughly 92% of them seen just once. This CDR3 spans 16 amino acids. Germline CDR1 reads SGHRS; CDR2 reads YFSETQ. Trimming left V 3 bases short and J 1 base short, with 16 bases between. The specimen was blood. The chain employs TRBV5-1 and TRBJ1-1, with D possibly TRBD1 on 5 matching bases. The clonotype comes from a woman aged 55-70 years in good health. CDR3 loop: CASSWGDGRENTEAFF. The CDR3 nucleotides are TGCGCCAGCAGCTGGGGGGATGGCAGGGAGAACACTGAAGCTTTCTTT. The variable domain in full, completed from reference TRBV5-1 and TRBJ1-1, reads KAGVTQTPRYLIKTRGQQVTLSCSPISGHRSVSWYQQTPGQGLQFLFEYFSETQRNKGNFPGRFSGRQFSNSRSEMNVSTLELGDSALYLCASSWGDGRENTEAFFGQGTRLTVV.